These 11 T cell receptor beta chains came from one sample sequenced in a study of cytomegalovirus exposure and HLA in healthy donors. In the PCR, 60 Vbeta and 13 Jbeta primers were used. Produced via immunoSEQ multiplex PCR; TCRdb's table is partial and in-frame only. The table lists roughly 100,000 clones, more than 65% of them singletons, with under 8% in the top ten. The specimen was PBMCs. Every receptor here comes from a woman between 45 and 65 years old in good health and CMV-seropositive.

The CDR3 loop reads CASRTFGGHNEQFF. DNA of the CDR3: TGCGCCAGCAGGACCTTCGGAGGCCACAATGAGCAGTTCTTC. The chain links TRBV5-1 to TRBJ2-1; perhaps TRBD2 as D (5 bases). Trimming took 5 bases from V and 5 from J, leaving 14 bases between them. Germline CDR1 is SGHRS and CDR2 is YFSETQ. The CDR3 length is 14 residues. The full variable domain, rest sourced from reference TRBV5-1 and TRBJ2-1, is KAGVTQTPRYLIKTRGQQVTLSCSPISGHRSVSWYQQTPGQGLQFLFEYFSETQRNKGNFPGRFSGRQFSNSRSEMNVSTLELGDSALYLCASRTFGGHNEQFFGPGTRLTVL.

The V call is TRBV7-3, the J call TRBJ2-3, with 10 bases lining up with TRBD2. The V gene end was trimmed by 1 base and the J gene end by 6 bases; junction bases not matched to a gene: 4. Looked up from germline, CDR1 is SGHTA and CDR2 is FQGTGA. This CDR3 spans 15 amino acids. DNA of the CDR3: TGTGCCAGCAGCTTAATAGCGGGGGGCCTGGATACGCAGTATTTT. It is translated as CASSLIAGGLDTQYF.

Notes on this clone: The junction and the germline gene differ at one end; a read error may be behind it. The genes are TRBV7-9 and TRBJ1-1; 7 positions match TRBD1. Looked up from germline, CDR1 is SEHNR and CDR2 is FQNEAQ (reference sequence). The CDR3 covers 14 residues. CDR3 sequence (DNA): TGTTCCAGCAGCTTAAGGGTCAGGGGGACTGAAGCTTTCTTT. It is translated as CSSSLRVRGTEAFF.

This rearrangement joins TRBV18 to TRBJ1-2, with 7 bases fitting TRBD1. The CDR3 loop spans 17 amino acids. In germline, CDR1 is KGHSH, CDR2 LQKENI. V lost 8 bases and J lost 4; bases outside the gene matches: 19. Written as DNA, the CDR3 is TGTGCCAGCACCAACCTCCCTGGGACAGATACAGTCTATGGCTACACCTTC. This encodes CASTNLPGTDTVYGYTF.

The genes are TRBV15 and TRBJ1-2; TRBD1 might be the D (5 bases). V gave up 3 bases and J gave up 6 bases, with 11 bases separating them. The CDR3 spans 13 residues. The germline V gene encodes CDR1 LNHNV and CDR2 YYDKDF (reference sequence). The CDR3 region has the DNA TGTGCCACCAGCAGGGGGGGAGGAGATGGCTACACCTTC. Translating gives CATSRGGGDGYTF.

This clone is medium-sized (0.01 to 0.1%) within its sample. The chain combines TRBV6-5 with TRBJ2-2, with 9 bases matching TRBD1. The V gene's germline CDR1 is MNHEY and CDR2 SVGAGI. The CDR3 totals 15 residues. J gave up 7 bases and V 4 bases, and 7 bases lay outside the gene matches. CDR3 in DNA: TGTGCCAGCAGTTGGGGGACAGGGAGCGACGGGGAGCTGTTTTTT. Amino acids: CASSWGTGSDGELFF.

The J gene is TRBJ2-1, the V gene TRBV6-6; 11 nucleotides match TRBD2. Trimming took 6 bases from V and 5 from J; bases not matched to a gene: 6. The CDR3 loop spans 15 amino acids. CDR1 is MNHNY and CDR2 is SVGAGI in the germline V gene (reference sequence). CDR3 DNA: TGTGCCAGCAGCCTCCCACTAGCGGGGGACAATGAGCAGTTCTTC. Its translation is CASSLPLAGDNEQFF.

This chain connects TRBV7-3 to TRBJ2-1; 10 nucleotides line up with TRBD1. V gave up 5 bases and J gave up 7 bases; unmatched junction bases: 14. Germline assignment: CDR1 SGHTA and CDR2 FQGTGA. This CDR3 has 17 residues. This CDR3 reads CASSVGGTGVLGNEQFF. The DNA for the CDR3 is TGTGCCAGCAGCGTGGGAGGGACAGGGGTTCTTGGGAATGAGCAGTTCTTC.

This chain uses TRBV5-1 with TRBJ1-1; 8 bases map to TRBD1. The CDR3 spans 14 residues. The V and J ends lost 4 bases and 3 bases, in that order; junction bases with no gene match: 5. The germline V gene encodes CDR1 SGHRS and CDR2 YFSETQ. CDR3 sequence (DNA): TGCGCCAGCAGCACACAGGGGGACTACACTGAAGCTTTCTTT. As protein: CASSTQGDYTEAFF.

CDR3 protein: CASSLVPGQGGYGYTF. Here the CDR3 DNA reads TGTGCCAGCAGTTTGGTCCCGGGACAGGGGGGCTATGGCTACACCTTC. The chain employs TRBV27 and TRBJ1-2; TRBD1 matches 11 bases. V was clipped by 3 bases and J by 4 bases; unmatched bases: 7. Germline-derived CDR1 and CDR2 are MNHEY and SMNVEV (reference sequence). The CDR3 has 16 amino acids.

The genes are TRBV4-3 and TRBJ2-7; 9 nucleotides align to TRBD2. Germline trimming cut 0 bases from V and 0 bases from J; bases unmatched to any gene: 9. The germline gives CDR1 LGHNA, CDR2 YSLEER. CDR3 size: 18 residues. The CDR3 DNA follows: TGCGCCAGCAGCCAAGATGCGTCGGGCGGGGGGGGCTCCTACGAGCAGTACTTC. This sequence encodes CASSQDASGGGGSYEQYF.